These 28 T cell receptor beta chains were all obtained from the same sample, sequenced in a study of blood T cells in healthy people across ages (dated by TCRdb to between 2014 and 2017). Library construction relied on 5' RACE. Sequenced using an Illumina HiSeq 2500. A second roughly 7 to 12 cycle PCR used a sample-barcoded 5' primer and a J-beta primer mix. TCRdb trimmed the raw reads at Q25, called clones with MiXCR and kept productive beta chains. Every entry covers one CDR3 protein and lists the most common genes and DNA from its rows. This sample has 800,000 to 950,000 distinct CDR3 sequences in its table, and under 35% of those were observed once. Of the sample, 10% falls within the top ten clones. The same data also went into a second study, on T cells of mothers and their children.

Sequenced: blood. The source of these receptors is a woman between 40 and 50 years old in good health.

Turning to this clonotype: The junction departs from the called germline gene at one end, perhaps through a read error. The gene calls are TRBV4-2 and TRBJ1-2, with a tentative D call TRBD1 (5 bases). The CDR3 consists of 17 residues. Germline CDR1 is LGHNA and CDR2 is YNFKEQ. The CDR3 loop reads CASSQVWETGPNYGCTF. For the CDR3, the DNA is TGTGCCAGCAGCCAAGTGTGGGAAACAGGCCCAAACTATGGCTGCACCTTC.

In this sample, this clonotype turned up many times. The gene calls are TRBV29-1 and TRBJ2-1; 9 positions agree with TRBD2. V gave up 7 bases and J gave up 9 bases; unmatched junction bases: 16. CDR1 SQVTM and CDR2 ANQGSEA come from the germline V gene. This CDR3 contains 15 residues. The CDR3 is CSGFMRTSVMGEQFF. The CDR3 region has the DNA TGCAGCGGTTTTATGAGGACTAGCGTTATGGGTGAGCAGTTCTTC.

This clonotype was picked up a small number of times. The chain links TRBV5-1 to TRBJ1-2; 10 bases agree with TRBD1. The V gene end was trimmed by 3 bases and the J gene end by 0 bases; junction bases not matched to a gene: 8. The CDR3 totals 17 residues. Germline CDR1 SGHRS, CDR2 YFSETQ. This CDR3 is CASSSTGQGTANYGYTF. As DNA, the CDR3 is TGCGCCAGCAGCTCTACGGGACAGGGGACAGCTAACTATGGCTACACCTTC.

This clonotype appeared a few times. V gene TRBV20-1 combines with J gene TRBJ1-1; D is perhaps TRBD1 (6 bases). This CDR3 contains 15 residues. Germline values: CDR1 DFQATT, CDR2 SNEGSKA (reference sequence). V gave up 0 bases and J gave up 11 bases, with 22 bases separating them. CDR3 DNA sequence: TGCAGTGCTAGAGATAGTCGGGGGCGCCTTGCCGAGGCTTTCTTT. The encoded protein is CSARDSRGRLAEAFF.

This chain uses TRBV4-2 with TRBJ2-1, with TRBD2 matching over 7 bases. The CDR3 totals 15 residues. Germline CDR1 reads LGHNA; CDR2 reads YNFKEQ. Trimming took 0 bases from V and 8 from J; bases not matched to a gene: 7. The CDR3 DNA is TGTGCCAGCAGCCAAGAACTGTTGCGGGAGTATGAGCAGTTCTTC. This translates into CASSQELLREYEQFF.

This clonotype has a count of ten or more. V is TRBV27 and J is TRBJ2-3; TRBD1 agrees at 7 bases. The CDR3 consists of 14 residues. V lost 2 bases, J lost 4 bases, and 3 bases stayed unmatched. The germline V gene encodes CDR1 MNHEY and CDR2 SMNVEV (reference sequence). Here the CDR3 reads CASSLEGAADTQYF. CDR3 coding DNA: TGTGCCAGCAGTTTAGAGGGGGCTGCAGATACGCAGTATTTT.

With respect to this clonotype: This sequence may be a read error, since a much larger clone differs from it by one base. This sequence joins TRBV29-1 and TRBJ2-1; D is uncertain. Germline V gives CDR1 SQVTM, CDR2 ANQGSEA. The CDR3 covers 11 residues. In nucleotides, the CDR3 is TGCAGCGTTGACAACTACGATGAGCAGTTCTTC. Encoded protein: CSVDNYDEQFF.

Regarding this clonotype: One end of the junction is discordant with germline, which a read error may explain. J is TRBJ2-5 and V is TRBV5-5, with unresolved D. This CDR3 is 14 amino acids long. CDR1 and CDR2 from the germline V gene are SGHKS and YYEKEE (reference sequence). DNA of the CDR3: TGTGCCGGCAGCTTGGCTTCCAAATCGGAGACCCAGTACTTC. Translated, it gives CAGSLASKSETQYF.

This clonotype was counted many times. The chain carries TRBV11-2 and TRBJ2-5; 10 bases map to TRBD2. This CDR3 has 15 residues. The V gene's germline CDR1 is SGHAT and CDR2 FQNNGV. The ends lost 5 bases at V and 7 bases at J; junction bases unmatched: 10. The CDR3 loop is CASSVSGGSFGTQYF. CDR3 bases: TGTGCCAGCAGCGTTAGCGGGGGGTCTTTCGGGACCCAGTACTTC.

V and J are TRBV5-1 and TRBJ2-5; either TRBD1 or TRBD2 may fit D (6 bases each). CDR1 and CDR2 (germline): SGHRS, YFSETQ. The CDR3 extends over 16 amino acids. V was pared by 4 bases and J by 1 base, with 17 bases between. The CDR3 DNA is TGCGCCAGCAGCCCGGGGGCTATTAACCGCCAAGAGACCCAGTACTTC. It encodes CASSPGAINRQETQYF.

The chain joins TRBV5-1 to TRBJ2-1; D might be TRBD1 (6 bases). CDR3 length: 16 amino acids. The germline V gene encodes CDR1 SGHRS and CDR2 YFSETQ. The ends were cut back, 1 base at V and 6 bases at J, with 17 bases in the middle. CDR3: CASSLYSDSPCNEQFF. CDR3 nucleotide sequence: TGCGCCAGCAGCTTGTATTCGGACAGCCCCTGCAATGAGCAGTTCTTC.

V and J are TRBV20-1 and TRBJ1-6, with no clear D. The V gene lost 6 bases and the J gene lost 7 bases, with 16 bases spanning the gap. Germline V gene lookup returns CDR1 DFQATT and CDR2 SNEGSKA (reference sequence). The CDR3 totals 14 residues. The DNA of the CDR3 is TGCAGTGCCCGAACAGAGAACCCGAATTCACCCCTCCACTTT. This codes for CSARTENPNSPLHF.

This clonotype appeared many times. The gene calls are TRBV5-1 and TRBJ2-5; D may be TRBD1 (5 bases). This CDR3 is 14 amino acids long. Trimming stripped 4 bases from V and 0 bases from J, with 10 bases between. Germline values: CDR1 SGHRS, CDR2 YFSETQ. The CDR3 DNA reads TGCGCCAGCAGCGAACAGGCGTACCAAGAGACCCAGTACTTC. This translates into CASSEQAYQETQYF.

The rearrangement uses TRBV20-1 and TRBJ2-7; no reliable D call. Looked up from germline, CDR1 is DFQATT and CDR2 is SNEGSKA (reference sequence). Trimming pared 6 bases from V and 2 bases from J, leaving 17 bases between. The CDR3 contains 14 residues. CDR3 sequence (DNA): TGCAGTGCAACTATAGGACCGAGACCCTACGAGCAGTACTTC. It yields the protein CSATIGPRPYEQYF.

There are a few counts of this clonotype. This rearrangement joins TRBV20-1 to TRBJ2-5, with unresolved D. The CDR3 extends over 13 amino acids. In germline, CDR1 is DFQATT, CDR2 SNEGSKA (reference sequence). V was trimmed by 4 bases and J by 5 bases, leaving 14 bases between them. The CDR3 DNA is TGCAGTGCTAAATACGACAAGGTGGAGACCCAGTACTTC. Translated, it gives CSAKYDKVETQYF.

This clonotype was seen more than once but under ten times. The chain carries TRBV14 and TRBJ1-6, with D perhaps TRBD1 (6 bases). V was pared by 4 bases and J by 0 bases, with 7 bases between. CDR3 length equals 15 residues. Germline lookup yields CDR1 SGHDN and CDR2 FVKESK. The CDR3 nucleotides are TGTGCCAGCAGCCCGGACAGCTCCTATAATTCACCCCTCCACTTT. Encoded protein: CASSPDSSYNSPLHF.

This chain uses TRBV10-3 with TRBJ2-7; D possibly matches TRBD1 or TRBD2 (5 bases each). The V gene lost 4 bases and the J gene lost 2 bases, with 12 bases spanning the gap. The CDR3 loop spans 14 amino acids. CDR1 is ENHRY, CDR2 SYGVKD, per germline. CDR3 coding DNA: TGTGCCATCAGTGGCCAGGGACGGACCTACGAGCAGTACTTC. Protein sequence: CAISGQGRTYEQYF.

This clonotype was observed a few times. The chain links TRBV28 to TRBJ2-1, with TRBD2 matching over 11 bases. The CDR3 extends over 15 amino acids. Unmatched junction bases numbered 7, after V lost 6 bases and J lost 6 bases. The germline V gene has CDR1 MDHEN and CDR2 SYDVKM. CDR3 coding DNA: TGTGCCAGCAGGCCCTCGGGACTAGCGGCCAATGAGCAGTTCTTC. Translation gives CASRPSGLAANEQFF.

This clonotype was counted only a few times. V is TRBV10-3 and J is TRBJ2-7, with D maybe TRBD1 (6 bases). Deletions cut 4 bases from V and 2 bases from J, with 15 bases between. This CDR3 comprises 15 residues. Germline CDR1 ENHRY, CDR2 SYGVKD. This chain's CDR3 is CAISAPTGDAYEQYF. CDR3 in DNA: TGTGCCATCAGTGCCCCGACAGGTGACGCCTACGAGCAGTACTTC.

The chain recombines TRBV12-5 with TRBJ1-1; D is perhaps TRBD1 (5 bases). The CDR3 is 15 amino acids. Germline V CDR1 and CDR2: LGHNT, FRNRAP. The V gene lost 4 bases and the J gene lost 1 base, with 13 bases spanning the gap. The DNA for the CDR3 is TGTGCTAGTGGTTGGGTTGCCGGGACGAACACTGAAGCTTTCTTT. Protein sequence: CASGWVAGTNTEAFF.

This clonotype has ten or more counts. The chain recombines TRBV28 with TRBJ2-7; D is ambiguous. Germline V gene lookup returns CDR1 MDHEN and CDR2 SYDVKM. V dropped 4 bases and J dropped 2 bases, with 9 bases sitting between them. This CDR3 has 13 amino acids. This chain's CDR3 is CASSYDAPYEQYF. The CDR3 DNA reads TGTGCCAGCAGTTACGATGCCCCCTACGAGCAGTACTTC.

Points on this clonotype: Just one base apart from a much larger clone, this may be a read error. V usage is TRBV20-1 and J usage is TRBJ1-4, with TRBD1 identical over 8 bases. Germline V gene sequence: CDR1 DFQATT, CDR2 SNEGSKA (reference sequence). The CDR3 consists of 13 residues. As DNA, the CDR3 is TGCAGTGCCGGAGGACAGGGCACTGAAAAACGGTTTTTT. Translation: CSAGGQGTEKRFF.

With regard to this clonotype: A clone one base away is much larger, so this may be a read error. The rearrangement links TRBV12-3 or TRBV12-4 to TRBJ2-3; D might be TRBD1 (6 bases). Trimming took off 6 bases at V and 2 bases at J, with 15 bases between the two ends. CDR3 length: 15 residues. The CDR3 DNA is TGTGCCAGCAGCCCCTCCACAGGGACCACAGATACGCAGTATTTT. Translated: CASSPSTGTTDTQYF.

This clonotype was observed a handful of times. A much more abundant neighbour one base away suggests this may be a read error. This rearrangement joins TRBV5-1 to TRBJ2-5; 9 bases fit TRBD1. V lost 4 bases to trimming and J lost 9 bases; unmatched junction nucleotides: 13. The CDR3 runs 15 residues. CDR1 SGHRS and CDR2 YFSETQ come from the germline V gene. The CDR3 spells CASSRQGQGDKAQYF. CDR3 nucleotides: TGCGCCAGCAGCCGACAGGGACAGGGAGATAAGGCCCAGTACTTC. The whole variable domain, filled in from reference TRBV5-1 and TRBJ2-5, reads KAGVTQTPRYLIKTRGQQVTLSCSPISGHRSVSWYQQTPGQGLQFLFEYFSETQRNKGNFPGRFSGRQFSNSRSEMNVSTLELGDSALYLCASSRQGQGDKAQYFGPGTRLLVL.

The V call is TRBV18, the J call TRBJ1-6, with D hard to call. Germline CDR1 is KGHSH and CDR2 is LQKENI. The germline V and J ends were trimmed by 2 bases and 5 bases, with 7 bases remaining between them. The CDR3 consists of 14 residues. The CDR3 protein is CASSPIRDNSPLHF. In nucleotides, the CDR3 is TGTGCCAGCTCACCAATCCGTGATAATTCACCCCTCCACTTT.

The chain links TRBV20-1 to TRBJ1-5; unclear D gene. The V end lost 0 bases, the J end lost 11 bases, and 5 bases lay between the germline ends. CDR3 length: 10 residues. Germline CDR1 reads DFQATT; CDR2 reads SNEGSKA (reference sequence). CDR3 in DNA: TGCAGTGCTAGAGATGCAGCCCAGCATTTT. Translation: CSARDAAQHF.

This clonotype was counted many times. This chain connects TRBV28 to TRBJ1-2; D gene ambiguous. The germline V gene has CDR1 MDHEN and CDR2 SYDVKM. CDR3 size: 14 residues. Between the trimmed V and J ends, which lost 6 bases and 0 bases, there was a span of 11 bases. The CDR3 here is CASSPRGSNYGYTF. Written as DNA, the CDR3 is TGTGCCAGCAGCCCCCGTGGATCTAACTATGGCTACACCTTC.

This clonotype was recorded at least ten times. The J gene is TRBJ1-2, the V gene TRBV12-3 or TRBV12-4, with D maybe TRBD1 (6 bases). The length of the CDR3 is 13 residues. V was cut by 9 bases and J by 4 bases, with 15 bases left in between. The CDR3 is CASQLGQSYGYTF. CDR3 sequence (DNA): TGTGCCAGTCAGCTCGGACAGAGCTATGGCTACACCTTC.